Below are 11 T cell receptor beta chains sequenced from a single sample in a study of CD8 T cells in seronegative destructive rheumatoid arthritis. Only in-frame clones appear in the TCRdb table, and some are missing; sequencing was by immunoSEQ multiplex PCR. The data hold 10,000 to 15,000 clones, with 75% to 90% observed a single time. Sequencing was carried out using CD8+ T cells from blood. The receptors come from a woman between 25 and 49 years old with seronegative destructive rheumatoid arthritis.

This clone has a handful of counts. The V gene is TRBV4-1, the J gene TRBJ1-4; possibly TRBD1 for D (5 bases). This CDR3 has 14 residues. CDR1 MGHRA and CDR2 YSYEKL come from the germline V gene. The V end was cut by 4 bases, the J end by 2 bases, with 8 bases between. The CDR3 loop is CASSRRGTNEKLFF. The CDR3 DNA reads as TGCGCCAGCAGCCGAAGGGGCACTAATGAAAAACTGTTTTTT.

This chain links TRBV27 with TRBJ2-7; perhaps TRBD2 as D (5 bases). The CDR3 extends over 13 amino acids. Deletions cut 6 bases from V and 6 bases from J, with 15 bases between. CDR1 and CDR2 (germline): MNHEY, SMNVEV (reference sequence). The DNA for the CDR3 is TGTGCCAGCAGCTTAATGGGTGGAGGCGAGCAGTACTTC. It translates to CASSLMGGGEQYF.

The rearrangement uses TRBV28 and TRBJ1-5; D gene ambiguous. The CDR3 has 12 amino acids. Per germline, CDR1 MDHEN and CDR2 SYDVKM. V shed 6 bases and J shed 9 bases, with 12 bases lying between them. The CDR3 here is CASSSSLSPQHF. The CDR3 coding sequence is TGTGCCAGCAGCTCCTCCTTATCGCCCCAGCATTTT.

The V and J genes are TRBV5-1 and TRBJ2-7; 10 nucleotides match TRBD1. From germline, CDR1 is SGHRS and CDR2 YFSETQ. Trimming at V came to 0 bases and at J to 2 bases, leaving 8 bases not matched to a gene. CDR3 length equals 17 residues. The CDR3 reads CASSLGQGAHRAYEQYF. The CDR3 coding sequence is TGCGCCAGCAGCTTGGGACAGGGGGCTCATCGGGCCTACGAGCAGTACTTC.

The rearrangement joins TRBV10-1 to TRBJ2-7; D may be TRBD1 (6 bases). Trimming stripped 6 bases from V and 5 bases from J, with 26 bases between. The CDR3 is made up of 17 amino acids. Per germline, CDR1 WNHNN and CDR2 SYGVQD (reference sequence). In DNA, the CDR3 is TGCGCCAGCAGATTTTTACTGACAGGCCAGATAAGCGACGAGCAGTACTTC. Encoded protein: CASRFLLTGQISDEQYF.

The V gene is TRBV7-8, the J gene TRBJ2-3; D is uncertain. CDR1 is SGHVS and CDR2 is FQNEAQ in the germline V gene. V lost 2 bases, J lost 3 bases, and 6 bases lay in between. The CDR3 sequence is 13 residues long. CDR3 region: CASSLSGTDTQYF. CDR3 in DNA: TGTGCCAGCAGCTTATCAGGAACAGATACGCAGTATTTT.

The chain recombines TRBV28 with TRBJ2-3; D is ambiguous. CDR3 length: 14 residues. Germline V gene data show CDR1 as MDHEN and CDR2 as SYDVKM. Trimming took 2 bases from V and 3 from J, leaving 9 bases between them. CDR3 sequence reads: CASSLEGVTDTQYF. In DNA, the CDR3 is TGTGCCAGCAGTTTAGAAGGAGTAACAGATACGCAGTATTTT.

The CDR3 spells CATLTGNNEQFF. The CDR3 nucleotides read TGTGCCACCTTGACAGGGAACAATGAGCAGTTCTTC. The V gene is TRBV19, the J gene TRBJ2-1; 7 bases are shared with TRBD1. The CDR3 has 12 residues. Looked up from germline, CDR1 is LNHDA and CDR2 is SQIVND (reference sequence). V was clipped by 10 bases and J by 5 bases; unmatched bases: 5.

CDR3 sequence reads: CASSVSGTGATSGNTIYF. The DNA for the CDR3 is TGTGCCAGCAGCGTTTCCGGGACAGGGGCAACCTCTGGAAACACCATATATTTT. The chain couples TRBV9 to TRBJ1-3; TRBD1 matches 10 bases. The CDR3 loop spans 18 amino acids. V shed 2 bases, J shed 0 bases, and the junction held 8 bases outside the gene matches. In germline, CDR1 is SGDLS, CDR2 YYNGEE. Full variable domain (outside the CDR3, taken from reference TRBV9 and TRBJ1-3): DSGVTQTPKHLITATGQRVTLRCSPRSGDLSVYWYQQSLDQGLQFLIQYYNGEERAKGNILERFSAQQFPDLHSELNLSSLELGDSALYFCASSVSGTGATSGNTIYFGEGSWLTVV.

This clone was picked up one time. V gene TRBV14 combines with J gene TRBJ2-3; TRBD2 matches at 8 bases. The V and J ends lost 4 bases and 1 base, in that order; junction bases with no gene match: 7. In germline, CDR1 is SGHDN, CDR2 FVKESK. This CDR3 has 16 amino acids. The CDR3 sequence: CASSPRPAGGTDTQYF. The CDR3 DNA sequence: TGTGCCAGCAGCCCCCGCCCAGCGGGGGGCACAGATACGCAGTATTTT.

This chain joins TRBV7-9 and TRBJ1-4; TRBD1 matches at 8 bases. The ends lost 5 bases at V and 8 bases at J; junction bases unmatched: 7. The germline CDR1 and CDR2 sequences are SEHNR and FQNEAQ (reference sequence). This CDR3 comprises 14 residues. The CDR3 sequence is CASSPDRDYEKLFF. The CDR3 DNA sequence: TGTGCCAGCAGCCCGGACAGGGATTACGAAAAACTGTTTTTT.